These 7 T cell receptor beta chains were sequenced from one sample in a study of shared clonotypes between healthy human individuals. Measured with immunoSEQ multiplex PCR; TCRdb has only the in-frame clones, and not every one. Of roughly 500,000 clones in the sample, less than 85% were seen once. Specimen: PBMCs. These receptor sequences come from a woman aged 40 to 55 in good health. Some clones in this sample may be carry-over from other donors' samples.

The chain is built from TRBV27 and TRBJ2-4, with 11 bases matching TRBD2. This CDR3 contains 19 residues. Per the germline V gene, CDR1 is MNHEY and CDR2 is SMNVEV (reference sequence). V lost 4 bases and J lost 1; bases outside the gene matches: 12. DNA of the CDR3: TGTGCCAGCAGTTCCCGACTAGCGGGACCCCTGATGGCCAAAAACATTCAGTACTTC. The encoded protein is CASSSRLAGPLMAKNIQYF.

The chain carries TRBV5-8 and TRBJ1-5, with 8 bases identical to TRBD1. Per the germline V gene, CDR1 is SGHTS and CDR2 is YDEGEE. V trimming: 4 bases; J trimming: 4 bases; junction bases outside the gene matches: 1. The CDR3 extends over 13 amino acids. CDR3 sequence reads: CASSQGANQPQHF. Written as DNA, the CDR3 is TGTGCCAGCAGCCAGGGGGCGAATCAGCCCCAGCATTTT.

V and J are TRBV7-9 and TRBJ1-1; 7 positions match TRBD1. With 3 bases clipped from V and 5 bases from J, the junction kept 9 bases outside the gene matches. CDR1 SEHNR and CDR2 FQNEAQ come from the germline V gene (reference sequence). The CDR3 is made up of 15 amino acids. CDR3 bases: TGTGCCAGCAGCTTGGGGGACAGCAGGGGAACTGAAGCTTTCTTT. Its translation: CASSLGDSRGTEAFF.

The chain combines TRBV6-4 with TRBJ2-3; TRBD2 aligns across 9 bases. The CDR3 totals 16 residues. V was pared by 6 bases and J by 1 base, with 8 bases of the junction left unmatched. CDR1 is MRHNA and CDR2 is SNTAGT in the germline V gene. The CDR3 reads CASRISGRGGTDTQYF. The CDR3, as DNA: TGTGCCAGCAGGATTAGCGGGAGAGGGGGCACAGATACGCAGTATTTT.

CDR3 in amino acids: CASSLLAFSGTGLNTEAFF. The CDR3 nucleotides read TGTGCCAGCAGTCTCCTAGCTTTTTCGGGGACGGGGCTGAACACTGAAGCTTTCTTT. The chain combines TRBV27 with TRBJ1-1, with D possibly TRBD1 on 5 matching bases. V lost 5 bases and J 0 bases, leaving 25 bases between the germline ends. The CDR3 runs to 19 residues. Germline assignment: CDR1 MNHEY and CDR2 SMNVEV (reference sequence).

The rearrangement joins TRBV30 to TRBJ2-1; 14 nucleotides match TRBD2. Looked up from germline, CDR1 is GTSNPN and CDR2 is SVGIG (reference sequence). J was trimmed by 15 bases and V by 0 bases; bases with no gene match: 10. The CDR3 spans 15 residues. CDR3 bases: TGTGCCTGGAGTGTATTTGGACTAGCGGGAGGTCATCGGTTCTTC. This codes for CAWSVFGLAGGHRFF. The full variable domain, its missing parts supplied by reference TRBV30 and TRBJ2-1, is SQTIHQWPATLVQPVGSPLSLECTVEGTSNPNLYWYRQAAGRGLQLLFYSVGIGQISSEVPQNLSASRPQDRQFILSSKKLLLSDSGFYLCAWSVFGLAGGHRFFGPGTRLTVL.

The rearrangement joins TRBV6-6 to TRBJ1-4; D is undetermined. Trimming stripped 8 bases from V and 0 bases from J, with 13 bases between. This CDR3 comprises 15 residues. Germline CDR1 MNHNY, CDR2 SVGAGI (reference sequence). CDR3 DNA: TGTGCCAGCGCGGGCAGGATGGCAACTAATGAAAAACTGTTTTTT. Protein product: CASAGRMATNEKLFF.